This is a list of T cell receptor beta chains from one sample in a study of T cell repertoires in cytomegalovirus infection. TCRdb recomputed calls from the reads with MiXCR, one row per CDR3 protein. The sample holds about 180,000 distinct CDR3 sequences, 20% to 25% seen once. Their specific antigens are unknown. The sample in question was CD8+ T cells from cultured PBMCs, obtained from culture after CMV antigen stimulation. The receptors originated from a human donor in good health (CMV status not recorded). Some clones in this sample may be carry-over from other donors' samples. CDR3s include the opening cysteine and the closing phenylalanine or tryptophan. The D gene is left open where the match is weak. Clone size is stated in some rows and not others, as once, few, many or a class when expanded.

clone_size | d_call | j_call | v_call | cdr3_aa | cdr3_nt
- | - | TRBJ2-6 | TRBV7-9 | CASSLRTADSGANVLTF | TGTGCCAGCAGCCTTCGGACAGCGGACTCTGGGGCCAACGTCCTGACTTTC
- | TRBD1 | TRBJ1-5 | TRBV12-3/TRBV12-4 | CASSPVMAGGSQPQHF | TGTGCCAGCAGCCCGGTCATGGCAGGGGGGTCTCAGCCCCAGCATTTT
- | - | TRBJ2-2 | TRBV19 | CASSIVAVTGELFF | TGTGCCAGTAGTATAGTGGCGGTCACCGGGGAGCTGTTTTTT
- | - | TRBJ2-1 | TRBV7-6 | CASSLVLDNEQFF | TGTGCCAGCAGCTTAGTTTTGGACAATGAGCAGTTCTTC
- | - | TRBJ1-1 | TRBV4-2 | CASSRGSTEAFF | TGTGCCAGCAGCCGTGGGAGTACTGAAGCTTTCTTT
- | TRBD2 | TRBJ2-2 | TRBV27 | CASSLDPTSGGLAGELFF | TGTGCCAGCAGTTTAGATCCCACTAGCGGGGGTCTTGCCGGGGAGCTGTTTTTT
- | TRBD1 | TRBJ1-2 | TRBV7-9 | CASSFRDSHNYGYTF | TGTGCCAGCAGCTTCCGGGACAGTCATAACTATGGCTACACCTTC
few | - | TRBJ2-7 | TRBV20-1 | CSARSRDAGYEQYF | TGCAGTGCTAGATCCCGGGACGCAGGCTACGAGCAGTACTTC
- | - | TRBJ2-1 | TRBV7-2 | CASNKVSFSYNEQFF | TGTGCCAGCAACAAAGTCTCTTTCTCCTACAATGAGCAGTTCTTC
few | TRBD2 | TRBJ2-7 | TRBV4-3 | CASSQDTAGGAYEQYF | TGCGCCAGCAGCCAAGATACAGCGGGGGGAGCCTACGAGCAGTACTTC
- | - | TRBJ1-4 | TRBV5-1 | CASSLVGSSEKLFF | TGCGCCAGCAGCTTGGTAGGCAGTTCGGAAAAACTGTTTTTT
many | TRBD1 | TRBJ1-4 | TRBV7-2 | CASSFGTGSNEKLFF | TGTGCCAGCAGCTTCGGGACAGGGTCTAATGAAAAACTGTTTTTT
- | - | TRBJ1-5 | TRBV5-8 | CASSLQVGRNSNQPQHF | TGTGCCAGCAGCCTCCAGGTCGGACGAAATAGCAATCAGCCCCAGCATTTT
- | - | TRBJ2-4 | TRBV23-1 | CASSQPWTRLAKNIQYF | TGCGCCAGCAGTCAACCTTGGACCCGGCTAGCCAAAAACATTCAGTACTTC
few | TRBD1 | TRBJ1-2 | TRBV12-3/TRBV12-4 | CASSLAQGAGYYGYTF | TGTGCCAGCAGTTTAGCCCAGGGGGCGGGCTATTATGGCTACACCTTC
- | TRBD2 | TRBJ2-1 | TRBV5-6 | CASSFSGGRGEQFF | TGTGCCAGCAGCTTCAGCGGGGGCCGGGGTGAGCAGTTCTTC
- | - | TRBJ2-3 | TRBV28 | CASSLIRARYSTDTQYF | TGTGCCAGCAGTTTAATAAGGGCTCGCTATAGCACAGATACGCAGTATTTT
few | TRBD2 | TRBJ2-1 | TRBV29-1 | CSTTGTTYNEQFF | TGCAGCACAACCGGGACTACATACAATGAGCAGTTCTTC
many | TRBD2 | TRBJ2-5 | TRBV7-2 | CASSSGLAGGPRETQYF | TGTGCCAGCAGCTCCGGACTAGCGGGGGGGCCTCGAGAGACCCAGTACTTC
- | - | TRBJ2-7 | TRBV2 | CASPDSGFYEQYF | TGTGCCAGCCCCGATTCGGGTTTCTACGAGCAGTACTTC
many | - | TRBJ2-7 | TRBV12-3/TRBV12-4 | CASSLGLTYEQYF | TGTGCCAGCAGCTTAGGGCTCACTTACGAGCAGTACTTC
- | - | TRBJ2-3 | TRBV7-6 | CASSLYRGSTDTQYF | TGTGCCAGCAGCTTGTATAGGGGTAGCACAGATACGCAGTATTTT